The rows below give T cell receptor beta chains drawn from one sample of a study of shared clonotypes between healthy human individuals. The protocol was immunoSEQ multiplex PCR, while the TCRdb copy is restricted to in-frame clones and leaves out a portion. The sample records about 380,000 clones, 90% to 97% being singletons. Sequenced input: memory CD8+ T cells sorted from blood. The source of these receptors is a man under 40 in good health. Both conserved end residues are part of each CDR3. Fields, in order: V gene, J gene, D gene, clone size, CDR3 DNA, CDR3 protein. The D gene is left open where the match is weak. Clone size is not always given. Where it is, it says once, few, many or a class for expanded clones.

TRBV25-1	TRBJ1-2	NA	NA	TGTGCCAGCAGTGAATACTATGGCTACACCTTC	CASSEYYGYTF
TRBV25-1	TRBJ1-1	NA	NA	TGTGCCAGCAGTGGACAGAACACTGAAGCTTTCTTT	CASSGQNTEAFF
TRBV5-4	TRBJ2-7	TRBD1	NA	TGTGCCAGCGGCCTACAGGGGATATCCTACGAGCAGTACTTC	CASGLQGISYEQYF
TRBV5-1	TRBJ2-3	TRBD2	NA	TGCGCCAGCAGCTTGCCCGGGACTAGTACCGATACGCAGTATTTT	CASSLPGTSTDTQYF
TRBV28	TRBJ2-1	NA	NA	TGTGCCAGCAAGGGCAGGCTCTCCTACAATGAGCAGTTCTTC	CASKGRLSYNEQFF
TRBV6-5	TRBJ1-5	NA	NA	TGTGCCAGCAGCCACGAGGGCGGCAATCAGCCCCAGCATTTT	CASSHEGGNQPQHF
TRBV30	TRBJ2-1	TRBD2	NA	TGTGCCTGGAGTGGAAGACTAGCGGGAGCCAATCTCAATGAGCAGTTCTTC	CAWSGRLAGANLNEQFF
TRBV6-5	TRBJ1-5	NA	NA	TGTGCCAGCAGTTACTCGGGGGCTCAGCCCCAGCATTTT	CASSYSGAQPQHF
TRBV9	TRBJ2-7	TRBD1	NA	TGTGCCAGCAGCGCCCACTCCGGGACAGGGATCTACGAGCAGTACTTC	CASSAHSGTGIYEQYF
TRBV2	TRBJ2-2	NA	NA	TGTGCCAGCAGGGCTAGCGGGGAGCTGTTTTTT	CASRASGELFF
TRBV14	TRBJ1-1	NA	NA	TGTGCCAGCAGCCAAAGGTCAGGCTTGAACACTGAAGCTTTCTTT	CASSQRSGLNTEAFF
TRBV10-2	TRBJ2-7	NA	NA	TGCGCCAGCAGACGGGACTTGTCCTACGAGCAGTACTTC	CASRRDLSYEQYF
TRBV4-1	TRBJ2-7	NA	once	TGCGCCAGCAGCCGCACCGGGACCAAAAACTACGAGCAGTACTTC	CASSRTGTKNYEQYF
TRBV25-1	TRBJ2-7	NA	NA	TGTGCCAGCACCCCCCCCCGGGACTTTAACTACGAGCAGTACTTC	CASTPPRDFNYEQYF
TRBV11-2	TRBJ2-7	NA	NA	TGTGCCAGCAGCTTAGTACAGGTGGGCTACGAGCAGTACTTC	CASSLVQVGYEQYF
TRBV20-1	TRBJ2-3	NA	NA	TGCAGTGCTGGAACAGATACGCAGTATTTT	CSAGTDTQYF
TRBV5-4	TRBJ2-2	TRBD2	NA	TGTGCCAGCAGCTTAGCGGGACGGGATACCGGGGAGCTGTTTTTT	CASSLAGRDTGELFF
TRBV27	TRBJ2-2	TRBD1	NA	TGTGCCAGCAGCTCCGGGACAGGGTTATACACCGGGGAGCTGTTTTTT	CASSSGTGLYTGELFF
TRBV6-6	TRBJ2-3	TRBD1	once	TGTGCCAGCAGTCCTTCCTACAGGGGACGCACAGATACGCAGTATTTT	CASSPSYRGRTDTQYF
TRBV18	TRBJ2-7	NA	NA	TGTGCCAGCTCACAACCGGGAGACGGCCACTCCTACGAGCAGTACTTC	CASSQPGDGHSYEQYF
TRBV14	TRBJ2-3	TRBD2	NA	TGTGCCAGCGCAGCGGGGGATACGCAGTATTTT	CASAAGDTQYF
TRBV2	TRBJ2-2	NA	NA	TGTGCCAGCAGTGAAAGGGGTCAAGGGGGCACCGGGGAGCTGTTTTTT	CASSERGQGGTGELFF
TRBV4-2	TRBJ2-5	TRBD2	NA	TGTGCCAGCAGCCAAGTATTAGCGGGAGCAGAGACCCAGTACTTC	CASSQVLAGAETQYF
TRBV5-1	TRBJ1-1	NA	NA	TGCGCCAGCAGCTTGTGGGGGCCGAACACTGAAGCTTTCTTT	CASSLWGPNTEAFF
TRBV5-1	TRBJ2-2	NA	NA	TGCGCCAGCAGCGTTCTGAGGACTTCGAACACCGGGGAGCTGTTTTTT	CASSVLRTSNTGELFF
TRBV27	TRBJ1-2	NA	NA	TGTGCCAGCGAAAAAGGGCGAGGCGGCTACACCTTC	CASEKGRGGYTF
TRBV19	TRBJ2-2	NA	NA	TGTGCCAGTAGTATACGGGATAGGGGTTACCGCGGCACCGGGGAGCTGTTTTTT	CASSIRDRGYRGTGELFF
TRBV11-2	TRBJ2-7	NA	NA	TGTGCCAGCAGCCGGAGCCAGTACGAGCAGTACTTC	CASSRSQYEQYF
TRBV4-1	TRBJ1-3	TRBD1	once	TGCGCCAGCAGCCAAGAACAGGGGGCTGGAAACACCATATATTTT	CASSQEQGAGNTIYF
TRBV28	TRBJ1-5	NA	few	TGTGCCAGCAGCCTGCCTGGCGCAGGCCTCCAGCATTTT	CASSLPGAGLQHF
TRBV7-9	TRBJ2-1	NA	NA	TGTGCCAGCAGCTTAGGATTCCTTTACAATGAGCAGTTCTTC	CASSLGFLYNEQFF
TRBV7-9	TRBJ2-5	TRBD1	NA	TGTGCCAGCAGCTCATGGGACAGGGAAGAGACCCAGTACTTC	CASSSWDREETQYF
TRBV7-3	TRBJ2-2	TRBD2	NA	TGTGCCAGCAGCACGAATAGCGGGAGCGGGCTGTTTTTT	CASSTNSGSGLFF
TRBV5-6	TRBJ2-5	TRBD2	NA	TGTGCCAGCAGCCTTAGCGGGAGGGCATGGCAAGAGACCCAGTACTTC	CASSLSGRAWQETQYF
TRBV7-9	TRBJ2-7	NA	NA	TGTGCCAGCAGCTTATCGGGACTTACCTACGAGCAGTACTTC	CASSLSGLTYEQYF
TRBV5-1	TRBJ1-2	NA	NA	TGCGCCAGCAGCTTAACCGGGTATGGCTACACCTTC	CASSLTGYGYTF
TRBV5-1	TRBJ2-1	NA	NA	TGCGCCAGCAGCTTGAGTCAACGGTTCTACAATGAGCAGTTCTTC	CASSLSQRFYNEQFF
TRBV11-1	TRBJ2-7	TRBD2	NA	TGTGCCAGCAGCTCCGGGACTAGCGGTAGATTCTCCTACGAGCAGTACTTC	CASSSGTSGRFSYEQYF
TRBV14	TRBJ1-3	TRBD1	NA	TGTGCCAGCAGCCGAGGTTCTTCGTTGGGGACAGGGGGCTCTGGAAACACCATATATTTT	CASSRGSSLGTGGSGNTIYF
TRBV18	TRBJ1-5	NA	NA	TGTGCCAGCTCACCGGACGACAATCAGCCCCAGCATTTT	CASSPDDNQPQHF
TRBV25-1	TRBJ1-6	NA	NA	TGTGCCAGCAGTGAAGGGGGCAGATTCAATTCACCCCTCCACTTT	CASSEGGRFNSPLHF
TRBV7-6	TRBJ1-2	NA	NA	TGTGCCAGCAGCTTAGAAGCCAGGAACTATGGCTACACCTTC	CASSLEARNYGYTF